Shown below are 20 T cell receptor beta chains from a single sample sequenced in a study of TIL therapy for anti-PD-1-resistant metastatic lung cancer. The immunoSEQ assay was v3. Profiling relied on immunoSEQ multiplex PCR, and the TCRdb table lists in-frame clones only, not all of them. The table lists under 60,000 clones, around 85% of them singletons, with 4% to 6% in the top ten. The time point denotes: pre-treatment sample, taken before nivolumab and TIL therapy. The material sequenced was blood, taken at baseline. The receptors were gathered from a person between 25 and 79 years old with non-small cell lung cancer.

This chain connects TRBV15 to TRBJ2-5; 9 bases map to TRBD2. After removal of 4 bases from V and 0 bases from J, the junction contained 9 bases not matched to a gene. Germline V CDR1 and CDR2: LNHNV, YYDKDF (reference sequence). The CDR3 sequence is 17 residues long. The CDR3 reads CATSTRTSETNQETQYF. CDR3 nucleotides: TGTGCCACCAGCACAAGGACTAGCGAGACCAACCAAGAGACCCAGTACTTC.

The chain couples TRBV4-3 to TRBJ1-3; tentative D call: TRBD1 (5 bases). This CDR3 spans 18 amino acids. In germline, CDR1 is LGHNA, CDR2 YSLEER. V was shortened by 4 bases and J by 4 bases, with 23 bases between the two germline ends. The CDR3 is CASSRSKMRGMGGNTIYF. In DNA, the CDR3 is TGCGCCAGCAGCCGGAGTAAGATGCGGGGGATGGGGGGAAACACCATATATTTT.

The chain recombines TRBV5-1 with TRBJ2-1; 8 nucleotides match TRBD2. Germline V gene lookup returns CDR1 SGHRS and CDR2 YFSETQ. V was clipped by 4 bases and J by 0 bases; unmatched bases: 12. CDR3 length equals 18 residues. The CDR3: CASSGPGSGEFSYNEQFF. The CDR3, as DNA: TGCGCCAGCAGCGGCCCAGGTAGCGGGGAATTCTCCTACAATGAGCAGTTCTTC.

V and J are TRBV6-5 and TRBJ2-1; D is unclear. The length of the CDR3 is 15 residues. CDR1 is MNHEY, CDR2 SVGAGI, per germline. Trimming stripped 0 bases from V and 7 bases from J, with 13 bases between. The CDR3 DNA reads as TGTGCCAGCAGTTACTCGGATGGTTTGGGAAATGAGCAGTTCTTC. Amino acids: CASSYSDGLGNEQFF.

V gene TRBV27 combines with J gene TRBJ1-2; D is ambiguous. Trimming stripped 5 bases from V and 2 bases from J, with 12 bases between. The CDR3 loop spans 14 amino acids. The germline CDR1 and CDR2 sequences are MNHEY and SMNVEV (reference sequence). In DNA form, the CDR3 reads TGTGCCAGCAGTCGGGCAGGAGAGAACTATGGCTACACCTTC. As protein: CASSRAGENYGYTF.

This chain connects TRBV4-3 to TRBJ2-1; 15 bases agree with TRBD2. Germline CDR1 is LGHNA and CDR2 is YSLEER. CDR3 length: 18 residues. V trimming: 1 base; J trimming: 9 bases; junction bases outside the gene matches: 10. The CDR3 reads CASSQGGWTSGRGTEQFF. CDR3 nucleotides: TGCGCCAGCAGCCAAGGAGGTTGGACTAGCGGGAGGGGCACTGAGCAGTTCTTC.

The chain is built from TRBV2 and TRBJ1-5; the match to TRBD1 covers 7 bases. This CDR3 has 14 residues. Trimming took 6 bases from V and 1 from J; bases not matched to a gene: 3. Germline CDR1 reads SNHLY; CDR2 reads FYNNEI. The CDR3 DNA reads TGTGCCAGCAGCGGGACAGCAAGCAATCAGCCCCAGCATTTT. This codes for CASSGTASNQPQHF. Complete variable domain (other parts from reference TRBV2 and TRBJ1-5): EPEVTQTPSHQVTQMGQEVILRCVPISNHLYFYWYRQILGQKVEFLVSFYNNEISEKSEIFDDQFSVERPDGSNFTLKIRSTKLEDSAMYFCASSGTASNQPQHFGDGTRLSIL.

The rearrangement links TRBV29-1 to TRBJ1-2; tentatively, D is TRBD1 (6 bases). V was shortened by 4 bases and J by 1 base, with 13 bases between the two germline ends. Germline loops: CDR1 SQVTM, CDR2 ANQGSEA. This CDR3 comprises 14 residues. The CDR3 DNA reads TGCAGCGTTGCCGGACAGCCCCTTAACTATGGCTACACCTTC. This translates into CSVAGQPLNYGYTF.

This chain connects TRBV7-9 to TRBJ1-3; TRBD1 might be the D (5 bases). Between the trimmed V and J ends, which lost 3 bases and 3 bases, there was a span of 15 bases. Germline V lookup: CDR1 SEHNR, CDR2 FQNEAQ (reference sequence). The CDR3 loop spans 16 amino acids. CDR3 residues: CASSFRDVEFGNTIYF. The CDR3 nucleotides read TGTGCCAGCAGCTTCCGGGACGTTGAATTTGGAAACACCATATATTTT.

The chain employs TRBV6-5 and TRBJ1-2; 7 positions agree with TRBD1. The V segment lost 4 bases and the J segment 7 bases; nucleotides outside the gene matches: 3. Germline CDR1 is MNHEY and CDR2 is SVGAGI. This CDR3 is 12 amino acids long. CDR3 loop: CASSSQGGGYTF. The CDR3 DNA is TGTGCCAGCAGTTCCCAGGGGGGTGGCTACACCTTC.

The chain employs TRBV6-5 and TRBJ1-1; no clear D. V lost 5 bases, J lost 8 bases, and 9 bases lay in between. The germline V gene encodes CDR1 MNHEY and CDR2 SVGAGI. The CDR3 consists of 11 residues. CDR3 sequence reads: CASSRAQEAFF. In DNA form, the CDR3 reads TGTGCCAGCAGTCGCGCGCAGGAAGCTTTCTTT.

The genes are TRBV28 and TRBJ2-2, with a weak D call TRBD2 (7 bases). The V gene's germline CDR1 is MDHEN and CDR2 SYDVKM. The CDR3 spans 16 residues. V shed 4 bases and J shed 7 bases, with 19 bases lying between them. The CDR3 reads CASSSPGGVLGGELFF. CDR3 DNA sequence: TGTGCCAGCAGTTCCCCGGGGGGCGTCTTAGGCGGGGAGCTGTTTTTT.

The DNA of the CDR3 is TGTGCCACCAGTGATTCCTTCCCCCGCGGAGGAAGCGGGTCGGCCTCTAGCACAGATACGCAGTATTTT. Translating it yields CATSDSFPRGGSGSASSTDTQYF. The V call is TRBV24-1, the J call TRBJ2-3; TRBD2 is a possible D gene (6 bases). V lost 2 bases to trimming and J lost 0 bases, with 32 bases between them. Germline-derived CDR1 and CDR2 are KGHDR and SFDVKD. The CDR3 runs 23 residues.

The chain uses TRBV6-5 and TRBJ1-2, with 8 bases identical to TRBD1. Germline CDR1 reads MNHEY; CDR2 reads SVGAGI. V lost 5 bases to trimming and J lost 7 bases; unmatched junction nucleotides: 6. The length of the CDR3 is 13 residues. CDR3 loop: CASSPRGQSGYTF. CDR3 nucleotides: TGTGCCAGCAGTCCCAGGGGGCAGAGTGGCTACACCTTC.

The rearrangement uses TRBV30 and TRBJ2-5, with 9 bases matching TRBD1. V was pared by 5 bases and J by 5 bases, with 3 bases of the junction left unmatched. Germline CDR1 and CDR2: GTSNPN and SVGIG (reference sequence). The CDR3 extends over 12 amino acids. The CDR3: CAWRQGGETQYF. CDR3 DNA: TGTGCCTGGCGACAGGGGGGGGAGACCCAGTACTTC.

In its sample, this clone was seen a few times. The CDR3 spells CASNPDITSGNTIYF. Written as DNA, the CDR3 is TGTGCCAGTAACCCCGACATTACGTCTGGAAACACCATATATTTT. The chain carries TRBV19 and TRBJ1-3; D not certain. Germline V lookup: CDR1 LNHDA, CDR2 SQIVND (reference sequence). V lost 7 bases, J lost 1 base, and 14 bases lay in between. The CDR3 runs to 15 residues.

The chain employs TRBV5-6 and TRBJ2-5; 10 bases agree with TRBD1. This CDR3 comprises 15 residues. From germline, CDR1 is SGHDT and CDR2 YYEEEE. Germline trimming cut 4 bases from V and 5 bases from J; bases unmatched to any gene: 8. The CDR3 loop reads CASSLVGQGRETQYF. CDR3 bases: TGTGCCAGCAGCCTAGTGGGACAGGGGCGGGAGACCCAGTACTTC.

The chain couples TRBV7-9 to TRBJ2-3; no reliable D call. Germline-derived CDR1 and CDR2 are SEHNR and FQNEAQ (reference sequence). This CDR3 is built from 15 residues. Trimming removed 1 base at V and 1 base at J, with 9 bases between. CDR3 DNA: TGTGCCAGCAGCTTAGGGTCCTGGGGCACAGATACGCAGTATTTT. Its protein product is CASSLGSWGTDTQYF.

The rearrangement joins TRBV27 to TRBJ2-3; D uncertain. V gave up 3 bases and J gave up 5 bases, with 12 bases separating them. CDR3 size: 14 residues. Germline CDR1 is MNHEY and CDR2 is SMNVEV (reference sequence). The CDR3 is CASSFPYSRDTQYF. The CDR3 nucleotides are TGTGCCAGCAGTTTCCCTTACTCTAGAGATACGCAGTATTTT.

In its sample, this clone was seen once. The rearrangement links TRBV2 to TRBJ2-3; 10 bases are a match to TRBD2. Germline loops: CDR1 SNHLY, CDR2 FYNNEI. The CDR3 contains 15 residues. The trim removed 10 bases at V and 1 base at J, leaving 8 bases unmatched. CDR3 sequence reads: CATKGSGGGTDTQYF. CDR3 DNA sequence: TGTGCCACCAAAGGGAGCGGGGGGGGCACAGATACGCAGTATTTT.